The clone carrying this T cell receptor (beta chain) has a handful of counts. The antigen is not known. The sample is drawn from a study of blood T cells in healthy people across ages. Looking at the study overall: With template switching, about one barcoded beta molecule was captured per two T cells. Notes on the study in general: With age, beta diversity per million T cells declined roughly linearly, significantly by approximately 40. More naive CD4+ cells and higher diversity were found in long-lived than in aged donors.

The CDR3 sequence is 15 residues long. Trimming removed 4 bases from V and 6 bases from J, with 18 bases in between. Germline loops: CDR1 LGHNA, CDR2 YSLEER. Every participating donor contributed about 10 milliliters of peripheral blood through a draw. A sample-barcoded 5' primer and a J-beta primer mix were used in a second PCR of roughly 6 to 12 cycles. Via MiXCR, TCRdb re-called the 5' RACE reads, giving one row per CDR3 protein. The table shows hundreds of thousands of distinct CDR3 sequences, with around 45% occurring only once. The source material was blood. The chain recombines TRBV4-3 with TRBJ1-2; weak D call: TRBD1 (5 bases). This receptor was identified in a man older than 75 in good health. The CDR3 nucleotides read TGCGCCAGCAGCCTTATGCATGGGGCCAAAAATGGCTACACCTTC. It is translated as CASSLMHGAKNGYTF.